The clone carrying this TCR beta chain was counted once. Its antigen is as yet unknown. After removal of 0 bases from V and 2 bases from J, the junction contained 10 bases not matched to a gene. The CDR3 is 20 amino acids. Germline CDR1 reads KGHSH; CDR2 reads LQKENI. Splitting of CD4+ cells produced CD45RA+ naive and CD45RA-negative memory subsets. The data derive from a study of shared clonotypes between healthy human individuals. Study-wide findings and caveats: Clonotype sharing across a few donors was observed for roughly 5% of naive CD4 clonotypes. The rarefaction results pointed to incomplete sorted-subset sequencing despite large depth. Memory subsets generally showed smaller estimated richness than naive subsets did.

Repertoires were generated with immunoSEQ multiplex PCR, while TCRdb's copy carries only in-frame clones and drops some. The sample lists around 1 million clones; 70% to 85% were seen once. V is TRBV18 and J is TRBJ2-3, with 14 bases aligning to TRBD2. The receptor comes from a man aged 18 to 29 in good health. Sequenced input: memory CD4+ T cells sorted from blood. The subset is: CD45RA-negative fraction. The CDR3 DNA is TGTGCCAGCTCACCACCGACGGGACTAGCGGGGGCGCGAGACACAGATACGCAGTATTTT. Translating gives CASSPPTGLAGARDTDTQYF.